Sequencing of this TCR beta chain was carried out in a study of T cells in Graves' hyperthyroidism and ophthalmopathy. On the study more broadly: Upon initial diagnosis and before any treatment, peripheral blood was collected. Broader study findings: In blood, most of the thyroid clonotypes expanded above 0.001 were also present.

V lost 0 bases and J lost 1; bases outside the gene matches: 11. CDR3 length: 18 residues. Germline V lookup: CDR1 SGHRS, CDR2 YFSETQ. Template material for amplifying TCR beta CDR3 regions consisted of RNA transcripts. The TCR CDR3 was amplified in a first-round RT-PCR using the HTBI primer set. From the multiplex PCR reads, TCRdb called clonotypes with MiXCR, one entry per CDR3 protein. The table records fewer than 400,000 distinct CDR3 sequences, about a sixth of them present only once. This clonotype came up many times. Its antigen is currently unknown. Exclusion of a patient resulted from uncontrolled infection, other autoimmune disease, pregnancy or lactation. Clinical symptoms, serum thyroxine, TRAb, thyroid ultrasound and orbital computed tomography informed diagnoses.

This TCR was recovered from a young woman with Graves' hyperthyroidism that later progressed to Graves' ophthalmopathy. The chain has TRBV5-1 and TRBJ2-5; 8 positions agree with TRBD2. The sample comprised blood. CDR3 loop: CASSLEAWAGGTQETQYF. CDR3 bases: TGCGCCAGCAGCTTGGAGGCTTGGGCGGGAGGTACCCAAGAGACCCAGTACTTC. The full variable domain, its missing parts supplied by reference TRBV5-1 and TRBJ2-5, is KAGVTQTPRYLIKTRGQQVTLSCSPISGHRSVSWYQQTPGQGLQFLFEYFSETQRNKGNFPGRFSGRQFSNSRSEMNVSTLELGDSALYLCASSLEAWAGGTQETQYFGPGTRLLVL.